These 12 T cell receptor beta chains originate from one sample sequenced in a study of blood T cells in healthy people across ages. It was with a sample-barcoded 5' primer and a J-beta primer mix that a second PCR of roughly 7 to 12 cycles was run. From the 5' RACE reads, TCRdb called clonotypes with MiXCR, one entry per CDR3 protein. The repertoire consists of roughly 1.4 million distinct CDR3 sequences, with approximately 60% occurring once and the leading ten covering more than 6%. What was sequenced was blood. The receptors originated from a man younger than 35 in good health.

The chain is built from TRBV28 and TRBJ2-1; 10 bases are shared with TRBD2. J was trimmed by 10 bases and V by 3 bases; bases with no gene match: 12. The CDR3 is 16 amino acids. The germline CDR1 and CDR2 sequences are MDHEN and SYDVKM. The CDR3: CASSFQPVAGGIEQFF. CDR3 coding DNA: TGTGCCAGCAGTTTTCAGCCTGTAGCGGGGGGAATCGAGCAGTTCTTC.

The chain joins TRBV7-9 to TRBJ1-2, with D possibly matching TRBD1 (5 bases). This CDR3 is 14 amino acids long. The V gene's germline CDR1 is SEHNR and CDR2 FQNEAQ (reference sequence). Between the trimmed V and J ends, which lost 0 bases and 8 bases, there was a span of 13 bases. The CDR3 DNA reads TGTGCCAGCAGCTTAGCACCAGGGCGCGGAGGCTACACCTTC. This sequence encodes CASSLAPGRGGYTF.

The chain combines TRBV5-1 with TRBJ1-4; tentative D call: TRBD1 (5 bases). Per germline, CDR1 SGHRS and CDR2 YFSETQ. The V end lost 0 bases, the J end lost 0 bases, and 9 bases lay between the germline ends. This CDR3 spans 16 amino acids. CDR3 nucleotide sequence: TGCGCCAGCAGCTTGGTTCAGGGTGCAACTAATGAAAAACTGTTTTTT. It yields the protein CASSLVQGATNEKLFF.

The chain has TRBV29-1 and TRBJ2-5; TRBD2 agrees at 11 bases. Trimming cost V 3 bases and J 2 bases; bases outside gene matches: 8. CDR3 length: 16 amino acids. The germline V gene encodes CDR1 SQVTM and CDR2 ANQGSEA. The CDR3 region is CSVEYSGRAWQETQYF. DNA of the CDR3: TGCAGCGTTGAGTATAGCGGGAGGGCCTGGCAAGAGACCCAGTACTTC.

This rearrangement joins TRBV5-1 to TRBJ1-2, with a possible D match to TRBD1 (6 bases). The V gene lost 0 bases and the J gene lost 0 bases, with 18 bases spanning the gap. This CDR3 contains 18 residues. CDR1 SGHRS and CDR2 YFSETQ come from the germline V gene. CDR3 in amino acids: CASSLGTEGTTSNYGYTF. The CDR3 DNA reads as TGCGCCAGCAGCTTGGGAACGGAAGGGACAACCTCTAACTATGGCTACACCTTC. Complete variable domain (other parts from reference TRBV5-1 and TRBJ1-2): KAGVTQTPRYLIKTRGQQVTLSCSPISGHRSVSWYQQTPGQGLQFLFEYFSETQRNKGNFPGRFSGRQFSNSRSEMNVSTLELGDSALYLCASSLGTEGTTSNYGYTFGSGTRLTVV.

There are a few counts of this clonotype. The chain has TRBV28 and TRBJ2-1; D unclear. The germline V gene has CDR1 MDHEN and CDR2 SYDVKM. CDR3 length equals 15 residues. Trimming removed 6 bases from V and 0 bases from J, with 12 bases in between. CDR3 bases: TGTGCCAGCAGCCCACCCGGTGACTCCTACAATGAGCAGTTCTTC. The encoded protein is CASSPPGDSYNEQFF.

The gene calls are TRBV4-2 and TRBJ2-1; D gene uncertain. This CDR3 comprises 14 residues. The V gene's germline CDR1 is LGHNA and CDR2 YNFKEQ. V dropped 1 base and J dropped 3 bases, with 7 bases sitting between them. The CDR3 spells CASSQVNDYNEQFF. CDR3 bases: TGTGCCAGCAGCCAAGTCAACGACTACAATGAGCAGTTCTTC.

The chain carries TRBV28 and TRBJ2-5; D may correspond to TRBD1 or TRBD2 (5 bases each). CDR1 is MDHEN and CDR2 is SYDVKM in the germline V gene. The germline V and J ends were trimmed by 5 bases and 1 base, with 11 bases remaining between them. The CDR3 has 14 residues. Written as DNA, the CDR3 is TGTGCCAGCAGTGTGGCCGGGACCCAAGAGACCCAGTACTTC. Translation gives CASSVAGTQETQYF. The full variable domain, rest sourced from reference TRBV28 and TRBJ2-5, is DVKVTQSSRYLVKRTGEKVFLECVQDMDHENMFWYRQDPGLGLRLIYFSYDVKMKEKGDIPEGYSVSREKKERFSLILESASTNQTSMYLCASSVAGTQETQYFGPGTRLLVL.

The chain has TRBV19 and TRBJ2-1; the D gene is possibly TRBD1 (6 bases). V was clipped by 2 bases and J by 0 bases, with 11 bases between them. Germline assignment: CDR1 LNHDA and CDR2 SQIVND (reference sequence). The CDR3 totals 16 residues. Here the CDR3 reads CASSIQGSSSYNEQFF. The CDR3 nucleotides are TGTGCCAGTAGTATACAGGGGTCGAGCTCCTACAATGAGCAGTTCTTC.

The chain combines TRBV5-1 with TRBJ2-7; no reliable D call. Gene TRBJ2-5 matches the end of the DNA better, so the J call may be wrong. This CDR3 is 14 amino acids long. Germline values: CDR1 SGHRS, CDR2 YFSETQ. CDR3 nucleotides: TGCGCCAGCAGCTTGGAGTTAGGACGAGAGACCCAGTACTTC. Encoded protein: CASSLELGRETQYF.

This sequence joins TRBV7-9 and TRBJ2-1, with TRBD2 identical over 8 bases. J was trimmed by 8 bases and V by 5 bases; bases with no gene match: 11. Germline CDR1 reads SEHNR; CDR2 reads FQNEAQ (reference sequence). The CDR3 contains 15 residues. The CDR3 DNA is TGTGCCAGCAGCCTCCGGGTAGCGGGAATCCATGAGCAGTTCTTC. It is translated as CASSLRVAGIHEQFF.

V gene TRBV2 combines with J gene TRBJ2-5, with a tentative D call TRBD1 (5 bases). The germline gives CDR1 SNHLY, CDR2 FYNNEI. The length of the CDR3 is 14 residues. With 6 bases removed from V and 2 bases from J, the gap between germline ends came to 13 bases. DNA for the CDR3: TGTGCCAGCAGCGATCCGACAGTACAAGAGACCCAGTACTTC. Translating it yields CASSDPTVQETQYF.